These 26 T cell receptor beta chains were sequenced from one sample in a study of lymphopenia after photon versus proton radiotherapy. TCRdb's table, derived via immunoSEQ multiplex PCR, lists solely in-frame clones and lacks some. This sample yields about 24,000 clones, of which roughly 80% are seen a single time; roughly a quarter belongs to the top ten. Material: peripheral blood, obtained from a patient treated with photon-based radiotherapy. Every receptor here comes from a man aged 35 to 55 with gastric cancer.

The chain employs TRBV7-3 and TRBJ1-6; a possible D gene is TRBD1 (6 bases). V lost 5 bases to trimming and J lost 7 bases, with 21 bases between them. The CDR3 totals 17 residues. CDR1 and CDR2 from the germline V gene are SGHTA and FQGTGA. The CDR3 nucleotides read TGTGCCAGCAGCAGACCCCCGACCAGGGGACACAATTCACCCCTCCACTTT. Its translation: CASSRPPTRGHNSPLHF. Looking up the rest from reference TRBV7-3 and TRBJ1-6 gives the full variable domain: GAGVSQTPSNKVTEKGKYVELRCDPISGHTALYWYRQSLGQGPEFLIYFQGTGAADDSGLPNDRFFAVRPEGSVSTLKIQRTERGDSAVYLCASSRPPTRGHNSPLHFGNGTRLTVT.

This chain links TRBV11-2 with TRBJ1-2; D is undetermined. Deletions cut 5 bases from V and 8 bases from J, with 15 bases between. The CDR3 has 13 amino acids. CDR1 is SGHAT and CDR2 is FQNNGV in the germline V gene. CDR3 sequence (DNA): TGTGCCAGCAGCCCCGGACTGGCCTGGGGCTACACCTTC. It is translated as CASSPGLAWGYTF.

The rearrangement uses TRBV30 and TRBJ1-4; possible D gene TRBD1, 5 bases. The CDR3 runs to 12 residues. In germline, CDR1 is GTSNPN, CDR2 SVGIG (reference sequence). Trimming pared 5 bases from V and 11 bases from J, leaving 15 bases between. For the CDR3, the DNA is TGTGCCTGGCGCGGGCGGGGACGGAAACTGTTTTTT. Translating gives CAWRGRGRKLFF. Filled out from reference TRBV30 and TRBJ1-4, the complete variable domain reads SQTIHQWPATLVQPVGSPLSLECTVEGTSNPNLYWYRQAAGRGLQLLFYSVGIGQISSEVPQNLSASRPQDRQFILSSKKLLLSDSGFYLCAWRGRGRKLFFGSGTQLSVL.

This chain uses TRBV6-1 with TRBJ2-5, with D possibly being TRBD1 (5 bases). This CDR3 has 14 amino acids. CDR1 and CDR2 from the germline V gene are MNHNS and SASEGT. V was shortened by 7 bases and J by 4 bases, with 16 bases between the two germline ends. Here the CDR3 DNA reads TGTGCCAGCACCCTATCCCAGGGTCCAGAGACCCAGTACTTC. Translation gives CASTLSQGPETQYF.

The chain combines TRBV29-1 with TRBJ2-1; D might be TRBD2 (6 bases). With 6 bases removed from V and 0 bases from J, the gap between germline ends came to 15 bases. The CDR3 is made up of 15 amino acids. CDR1 is SQVTM and CDR2 is ANQGSEA in the germline V gene. CDR3 DNA: TGCAGCGTGACTAGAGAGGCAGGCTCCTACAATGAGCAGTTCTTC. It is translated as CSVTREAGSYNEQFF.

The V and J genes are TRBV19 and TRBJ2-5; 11 nucleotides match TRBD1. The J call could be wrong; TRBJ2-7 is a better fit for the DNA end. The germline V gene encodes CDR1 LNHDA and CDR2 SQIVND (reference sequence). There are 15 residues in the CDR3. The DNA for the CDR3 is TGTGCCAGTAGTGGCCGGGACAGGGGGTACTACGAGCAGTACTTC. The encoded protein is CASSGRDRGYYEQYF.

The rearrangement joins TRBV7-3 to TRBJ2-5; D gene ambiguous. From germline, CDR1 is SGHTA and CDR2 FQGTGA. The CDR3 is 13 amino acids. The V end was cut by 2 bases, the J end by 1 base, with 5 bases between. DNA for the CDR3: TGTGCCAGCAGCTTAGGACCCCAAGAGACCCAGTACTTC. It yields the protein CASSLGPQETQYF.

The DNA for the CDR3 is TGCGCCAGCAGCTCCCGCGAGGGGGGGTCCTACGAGCAGTACTTC. This codes for CASSSREGGSYEQYF. J is TRBJ2-7 and V is TRBV4-1; D is perhaps TRBD2 (7 bases). Between the trimmed V and J ends, which lost 5 bases and 1 base, there was a span of 15 bases. The CDR3 has 15 residues. Germline V gene data show CDR1 as MGHRA and CDR2 as YSYEKL.

The V and J genes are TRBV30 and TRBJ2-7, with D uncertain. V gave up 5 bases and J gave up 1 base, with 12 bases separating them. Germline values: CDR1 GTSNPN, CDR2 SVGIG (reference sequence). CDR3 size: 13 residues. The CDR3 DNA sequence: TGTGCCTGGGGAATCACGCCATCCTACGAGCAGTACTTC. Its translation is CAWGITPSYEQYF. The full variable domain, completed using reference TRBV30 and TRBJ2-7, is SQTIHQWPATLVQPVGSPLSLECTVEGTSNPNLYWYRQAAGRGLQLLFYSVGIGQISSEVPQNLSASRPQDRQFILSSKKLLLSDSGFYLCAWGITPSYEQYFGPGTRLTVT.

The rearrangement joins TRBV2 to TRBJ2-2; 7 nucleotides line up with TRBD2. From germline, CDR1 is SNHLY and CDR2 FYNNEI. The V and J ends lost 6 bases and 6 bases, in that order; junction bases with no gene match: 7. This CDR3 is 14 amino acids long. The CDR3 loop reads CASRPGTTAGELFF. The CDR3, as DNA: TGTGCCAGCAGGCCGGGGACTACAGCCGGGGAGCTGTTTTTT.

The V and J genes are TRBV27 and TRBJ2-7; D not resolved. The CDR3 spans 11 residues. CDR1 and CDR2 (germline): MNHEY, SMNVEV (reference sequence). Trimming removed 10 bases at V and 6 bases at J, with 13 bases between. The CDR3 DNA reads TGTGCCACCTGGGCCGGGTCCGAGCAGTACTTC. Translating gives CATWAGSEQYF.

This chain connects TRBV29-1 to TRBJ1-1; D gene unclear. The CDR3 runs 17 residues. The ends were cut back, 0 bases at V and 3 bases at J, with 20 bases in the middle. The germline CDR1 and CDR2 sequences are SQVTM and ANQGSEA. The DNA of the CDR3 is TGCAGCGTTGAAGACTGGCGACGACCAGGCGACTACACTGAAGCTTTCTTT. This codes for CSVEDWRRPGDYTEAFF.

This chain joins TRBV18 and TRBJ2-7, with D unresolved. V lost 1 base to trimming and J lost 5 bases, with 12 bases between them. The CDR3 totals 14 residues. Looked up from germline, CDR1 is KGHSH and CDR2 is LQKENI. The CDR3 loop reads CASSPQGRDDEQYF. CDR3 DNA: TGTGCCAGCTCACCACAGGGTCGAGACGACGAGCAGTACTTC.

The gene calls are TRBV7-2 and TRBJ2-5; TRBD2 matches 9 bases. The CDR3 loop spans 18 amino acids. Germline CDR1 and CDR2: SGHTA and FQGNSA. V lost 1 base and J lost 5; bases outside the gene matches: 14. The CDR3 loop is CASSLVGGGGGARETQYF. As DNA, the CDR3 is TGTGCCAGCAGCTTAGTGGGCGGCGGCGGGGGGGCCCGTGAGACCCAGTACTTC. The variable domain in full, completed from reference TRBV7-2 and TRBJ2-5, reads GAGVSQSPSNKVTEKGKDVELRCDPISGHTALYWYRQSLGQGLEFLIYFQGNSAPDKSGLPSDRFSAERTGGSVSTLTIQRTQQEDSAVYLCASSLVGGGGGARETQYFGPGTRLLVL.

This clone came up once. The chain links TRBV7-2 to TRBJ2-7; 10 positions match TRBD2. This CDR3 has 15 amino acids. Germline CDR1 SGHTA, CDR2 FQGNSA. The J segment lost 4 bases and the V segment lost 4 bases, leaving 7 bases of the junction unmatched. CDR3 in DNA: TGTGCCAGCAGCTCCCCGGGACTAGCGCAATACGAGCAGTACTTC. Protein product: CASSSPGLAQYEQYF.

The chain has TRBV2 and TRBJ1-2; D is unclear. The V gene's germline CDR1 is SNHLY and CDR2 FYNNEI. V lost 8 bases and J lost 2, with 12 bases in between. The CDR3 consists of 13 residues. This chain's CDR3 is CASPQEENYGYTF. For the CDR3, the DNA is TGTGCCAGCCCTCAGGAGGAGAACTATGGCTACACCTTC. The full variable domain, in which reference TRBV2 and TRBJ1-2 provide the parts outside the CDR3, is EPEVTQTPSHQVTQMGQEVILRCVPISNHLYFYWYRQILGQKVEFLVSFYNNEISEKSEIFDDQFSVERPDGSNFTLKIRSTKLEDSAMYFCASPQEENYGYTFGSGTRLTVV.

The genes are TRBV7-2 and TRBJ2-7; 10 bases are a match to TRBD1. The CDR3 contains 13 residues. Germline V gene data show CDR1 as SGHTA and CDR2 as FQGNSA. V dropped 7 bases and J dropped 6; count of bases not matched to a gene: 6. The CDR3 region is CASTYGTGAEQYF. The DNA for the CDR3 is TGTGCCAGCACCTATGGGACAGGGGCCGAGCAGTACTTC.

The rearrangement joins TRBV25-1 to TRBJ1-2; 7 positions match TRBD1. The germline V gene has CDR1 MGHDK and CDR2 SYGVNS. CDR3 length: 16 residues. The V gene end was trimmed by 1 base and the J gene end by 4 bases; junction bases not matched to a gene: 9. CDR3 loop: CASSESRGLEGYGYTF. DNA for the CDR3: TGTGCCAGCAGTGAATCAAGGGGGCTAGAGGGCTATGGCTACACCTTC.

The chain links TRBV5-1 to TRBJ1-1, with D possibly TRBD1 on 6 matching bases. The V and J ends lost 0 bases and 4 bases respectively, with 19 bases between them. Germline loops: CDR1 SGHRS, CDR2 YFSETQ. The CDR3 runs 17 residues. CDR3 sequence (DNA): TGCGCCAGCAGCTTGGACGCGGGGACATTTGGGAGCACTGAAGCTTTCTTT. This sequence encodes CASSLDAGTFGSTEAFF.

This clone was seen once. The CDR3 sequence: CASSRDSSSYEQYF. For the CDR3, the DNA is TGTGCCAGCAGCCGGGACAGTAGCTCCTACGAGCAGTACTTC. The gene calls are TRBV27 and TRBJ2-7; 7 bases line up with TRBD1. The CDR3 extends over 14 amino acids. Trimming took 6 bases from V and 0 from J; bases not matched to a gene: 5. Germline assignment: CDR1 MNHEY and CDR2 SMNVEV (reference sequence).

This clone appeared a single time. This chain connects TRBV2 to TRBJ2-5; possibly TRBD1 for D (5 bases). Trimming took 7 bases from V and 4 from J, leaving 10 bases between them. The CDR3 is made up of 12 amino acids. Germline values: CDR1 SNHLY, CDR2 FYNNEI. CDR3 sequence: CASKGQGETQYF. The DNA of the CDR3 is TGTGCCAGCAAAGGACAAGGAGAGACCCAGTACTTC.

Only a few counts were recorded for this clone. V usage is TRBV9 and J usage is TRBJ2-2; D might be TRBD2 (5 bases). Trimming pared 4 bases from V and 0 bases from J, leaving 10 bases between. The germline V gene encodes CDR1 SGDLS and CDR2 YYNGEE. The CDR3 length is 15 residues. CDR3 sequence reads: CASSPPGTNTGELFF. CDR3 DNA: TGTGCCAGCAGCCCCCCGGGGACGAACACCGGGGAGCTGTTTTTT.

This clone was counted a few times. V gene TRBV2 combines with J gene TRBJ1-5; D gene ambiguous. The CDR3 contains 15 residues. Per the germline V gene, CDR1 is SNHLY and CDR2 is FYNNEI. V lost 6 bases to trimming and J lost 0 bases, with 12 bases between them. The CDR3 loop reads CASRMFAGSNQPQHF. As DNA, the CDR3 is TGTGCCAGCAGAATGTTTGCGGGTAGCAATCAGCCCCAGCATTTT.

This clone was found a few times. V and J are TRBV9 and TRBJ2-1; D assignment may be TRBD1 or TRBD2 (6 bases each). The CDR3 spans 15 residues. In germline, CDR1 is SGDLS, CDR2 YYNGEE. Deletions cut 4 bases from V and 5 bases from J, with 16 bases between. The CDR3 region is CASSLWGAGNNEQFF. DNA of the CDR3: TGTGCCAGCAGCCTGTGGGGGGCCGGAAACAATGAGCAGTTCTTC.

V and J are TRBV5-1 and TRBJ1-1; 7 bases line up with TRBD1. This CDR3 comprises 15 residues. Germline loops: CDR1 SGHRS, CDR2 YFSETQ. Losses at the gene ends were 2 bases for V and 3 bases for J; bases not matched to a gene: 7. CDR3 region: CASSFGQAADTEAFF. CDR3 DNA sequence: TGCGCCAGCAGCTTCGGACAGGCGGCGGACACTGAAGCTTTCTTT.

The chain has TRBV27 and TRBJ1-2; D remains ambiguous. With 6 bases removed from V and 2 bases from J, the gap between germline ends came to 37 bases. The CDR3 runs to 22 residues. Germline assignment: CDR1 MNHEY and CDR2 SMNVEV (reference sequence). This chain's CDR3 is CASSPILGSVNPFGLVNYGYTF. The CDR3 DNA sequence: TGTGCCAGCAGCCCAATCCTTGGTAGCGTCAACCCCTTCGGCCTAGTCAACTATGGCTACACCTTC.